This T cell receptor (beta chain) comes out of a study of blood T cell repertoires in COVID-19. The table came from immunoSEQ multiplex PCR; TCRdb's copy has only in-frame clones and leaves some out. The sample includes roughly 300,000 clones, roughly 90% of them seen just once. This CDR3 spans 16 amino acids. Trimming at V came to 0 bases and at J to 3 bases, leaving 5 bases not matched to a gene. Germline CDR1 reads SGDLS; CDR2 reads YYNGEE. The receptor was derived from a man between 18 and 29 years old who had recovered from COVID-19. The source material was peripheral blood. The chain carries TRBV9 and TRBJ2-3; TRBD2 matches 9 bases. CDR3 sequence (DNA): TGTGCCAGCAGCGTAGCTCTAGCGGGGAATACAGATACGCAGTATTTT. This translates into CASSVALAGNTDTQYF. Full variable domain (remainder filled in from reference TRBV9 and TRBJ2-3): DSGVTQTPKHLITATGQRVTLRCSPRSGDLSVYWYQQSLDQGLQFLIQYYNGEERAKGNILERFSAQQFPDLHSELNLSSLELGDSALYFCASSVALAGNTDTQYFGPGTRLTVL.